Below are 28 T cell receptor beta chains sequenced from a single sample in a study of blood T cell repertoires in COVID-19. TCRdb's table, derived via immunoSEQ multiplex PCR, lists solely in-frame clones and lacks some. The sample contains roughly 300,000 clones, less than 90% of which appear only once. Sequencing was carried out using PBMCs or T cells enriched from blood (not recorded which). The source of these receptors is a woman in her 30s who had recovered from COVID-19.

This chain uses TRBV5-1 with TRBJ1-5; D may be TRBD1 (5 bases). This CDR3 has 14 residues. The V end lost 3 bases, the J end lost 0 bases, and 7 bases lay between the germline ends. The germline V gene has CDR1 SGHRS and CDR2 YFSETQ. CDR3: CASSWGDSNQPQHF. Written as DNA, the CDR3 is TGCGCCAGCAGCTGGGGGGATAGCAATCAGCCCCAGCATTTT.

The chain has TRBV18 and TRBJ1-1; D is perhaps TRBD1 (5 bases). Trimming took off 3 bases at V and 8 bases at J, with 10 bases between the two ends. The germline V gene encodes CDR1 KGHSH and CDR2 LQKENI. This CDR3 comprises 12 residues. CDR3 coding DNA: TGTGCCAGCTCACCGGGAACAGGAGAAGCTTTCTTT. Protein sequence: CASSPGTGEAFF.

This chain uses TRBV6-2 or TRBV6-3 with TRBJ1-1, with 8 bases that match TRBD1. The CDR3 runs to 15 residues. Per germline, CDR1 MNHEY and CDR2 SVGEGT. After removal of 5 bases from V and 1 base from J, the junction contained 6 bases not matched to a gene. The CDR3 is CASSQRTGSNTEAFF. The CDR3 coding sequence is TGTGCCAGCAGTCAGCGGACAGGGTCGAACACTGAAGCTTTCTTT.

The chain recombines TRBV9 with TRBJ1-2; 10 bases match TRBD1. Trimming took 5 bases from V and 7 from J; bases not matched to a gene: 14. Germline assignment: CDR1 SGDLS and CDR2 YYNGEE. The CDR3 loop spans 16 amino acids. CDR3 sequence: CASSGTGDPTVGGYTF. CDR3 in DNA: TGTGCCAGCAGTGGGACAGGGGATCCGACTGTGGGTGGCTACACCTTC.

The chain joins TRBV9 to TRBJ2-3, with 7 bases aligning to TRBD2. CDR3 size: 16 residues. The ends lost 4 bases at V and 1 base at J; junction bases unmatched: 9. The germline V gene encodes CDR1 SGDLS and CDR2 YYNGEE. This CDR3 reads CASSRTRGVGTDTQYF. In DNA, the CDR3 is TGTGCCAGCAGCAGGACTAGAGGGGTTGGCACAGATACGCAGTATTTT.

CDR3 sequence: CAWSVGLAGGNEQFF. The CDR3 region has the DNA TGTGCCTGGAGTGTAGGGCTAGCGGGGGGGAATGAGCAGTTCTTC. J is TRBJ2-1 and V is TRBV30; TRBD2 aligns across 12 bases. V shed 0 bases and J 7 bases; nucleotides not matched to a gene: 4. The V gene's germline CDR1 is GTSNPN and CDR2 SVGIG (reference sequence). The CDR3 spans 15 residues.

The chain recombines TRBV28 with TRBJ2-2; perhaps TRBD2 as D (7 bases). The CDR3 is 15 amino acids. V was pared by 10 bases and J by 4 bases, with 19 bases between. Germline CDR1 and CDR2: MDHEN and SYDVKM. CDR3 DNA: TGTGCCACCCAAGGGGGGGCCATCGGCACCGGGGAGCTGTTTTTT. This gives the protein CATQGGAIGTGELFF. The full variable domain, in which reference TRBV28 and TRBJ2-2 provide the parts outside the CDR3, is DVKVTQSSRYLVKRTGEKVFLECVQDMDHENMFWYRQDPGLGLRLIYFSYDVKMKEKGDIPEGYSVSREKKERFSLILESASTNQTSMYLCATQGGAIGTGELFFGEGSRLTVL.

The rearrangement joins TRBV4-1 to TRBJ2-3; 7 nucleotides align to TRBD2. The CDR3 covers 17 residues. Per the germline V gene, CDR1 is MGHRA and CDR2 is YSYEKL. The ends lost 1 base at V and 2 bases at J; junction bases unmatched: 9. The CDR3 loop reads CASSQVSGGGPTDTQYF. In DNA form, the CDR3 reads TGCGCCAGCAGCCAAGTATCAGGCGGGGGTCCCACAGATACGCAGTATTTT.

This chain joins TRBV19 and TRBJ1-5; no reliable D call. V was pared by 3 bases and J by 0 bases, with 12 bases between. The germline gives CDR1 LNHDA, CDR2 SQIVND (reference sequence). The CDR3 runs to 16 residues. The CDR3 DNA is TGTGCCAGTAGTATCCCCGATTCCTATAGCAATCAGCCCCAGCATTTT. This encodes CASSIPDSYSNQPQHF.

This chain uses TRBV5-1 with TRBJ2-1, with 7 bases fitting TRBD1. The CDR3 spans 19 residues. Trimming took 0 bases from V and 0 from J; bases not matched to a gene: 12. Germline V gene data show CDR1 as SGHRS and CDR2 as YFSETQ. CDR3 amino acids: CASSLEGQTTQSSYNEQFF. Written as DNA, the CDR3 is TGCGCCAGCAGCTTGGAGGGACAGACAACCCAGAGCTCCTACAATGAGCAGTTCTTC.

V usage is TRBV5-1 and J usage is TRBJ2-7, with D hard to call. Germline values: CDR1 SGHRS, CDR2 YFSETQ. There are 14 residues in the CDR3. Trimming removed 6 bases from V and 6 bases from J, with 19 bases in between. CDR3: CASITSPDGGEQYF. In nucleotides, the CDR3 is TGCGCCAGCATCACAAGTCCGGATGGCGGCGAGCAGTACTTC.

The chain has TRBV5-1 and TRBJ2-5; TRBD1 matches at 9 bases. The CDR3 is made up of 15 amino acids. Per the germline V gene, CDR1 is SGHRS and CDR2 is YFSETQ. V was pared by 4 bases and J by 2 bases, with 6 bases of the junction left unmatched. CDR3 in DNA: TGCGCCAGCAGCCCTGGCGGGACAGGGCAAGAGACCCAGTACTTC. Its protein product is CASSPGGTGQETQYF.

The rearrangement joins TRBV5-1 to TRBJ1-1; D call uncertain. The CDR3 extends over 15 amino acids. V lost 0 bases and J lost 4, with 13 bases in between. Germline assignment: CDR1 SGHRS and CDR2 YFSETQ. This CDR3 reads CASSLAGGLSTEAFF. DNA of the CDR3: TGCGCCAGCAGCTTGGCCGGAGGGCTGAGCACTGAAGCTTTCTTT.

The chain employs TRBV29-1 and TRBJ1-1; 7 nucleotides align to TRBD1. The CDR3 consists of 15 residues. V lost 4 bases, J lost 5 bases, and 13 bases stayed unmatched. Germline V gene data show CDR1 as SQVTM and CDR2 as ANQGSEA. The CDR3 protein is CSVGLRQGVRTEAFF. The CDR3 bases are TGCAGCGTTGGCCTTCGACAGGGAGTTAGGACTGAAGCTTTCTTT.

CDR3 region: CASSLSADRAHEQYF. The CDR3 DNA reads as TGTGCCAGCAGTTTATCGGCGGACAGGGCCCACGAGCAGTACTTC. The V and J genes are TRBV27 and TRBJ2-7; TRBD1 aligns across 8 bases. V lost 0 bases, J lost 5 bases, and 6 bases stayed unmatched. Germline CDR1 reads MNHEY; CDR2 reads SMNVEV (reference sequence). This CDR3 contains 15 residues.

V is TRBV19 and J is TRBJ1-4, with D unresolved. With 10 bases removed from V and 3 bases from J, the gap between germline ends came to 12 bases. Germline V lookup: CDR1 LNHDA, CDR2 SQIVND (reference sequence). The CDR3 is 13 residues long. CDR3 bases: TGTGCCACCCAGCGAGCGGCTAATGAAAAACTGTTTTTT. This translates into CATQRAANEKLFF.

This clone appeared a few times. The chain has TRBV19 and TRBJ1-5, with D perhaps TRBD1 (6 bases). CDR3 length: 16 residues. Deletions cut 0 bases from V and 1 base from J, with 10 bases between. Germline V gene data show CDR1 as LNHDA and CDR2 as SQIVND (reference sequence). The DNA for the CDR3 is TGTGCCAGTAGTATAGAAGGGGGACGGAGCAATCAGCCCCAGCATTTT. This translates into CASSIEGGRSNQPQHF.

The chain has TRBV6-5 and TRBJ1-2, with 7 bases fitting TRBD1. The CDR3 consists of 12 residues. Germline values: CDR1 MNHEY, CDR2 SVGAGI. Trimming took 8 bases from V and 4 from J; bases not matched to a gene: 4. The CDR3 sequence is CASRDRLYGYTF. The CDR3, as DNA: TGTGCCAGCCGGGACAGACTCTATGGCTACACCTTC.

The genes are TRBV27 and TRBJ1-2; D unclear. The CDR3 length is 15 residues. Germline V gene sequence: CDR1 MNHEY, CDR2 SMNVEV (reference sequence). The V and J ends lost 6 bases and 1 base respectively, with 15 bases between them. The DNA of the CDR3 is TGTGCCAGCAGCCCCGAGATATCGATTAACTATGGCTACACCTTC. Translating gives CASSPEISINYGYTF.

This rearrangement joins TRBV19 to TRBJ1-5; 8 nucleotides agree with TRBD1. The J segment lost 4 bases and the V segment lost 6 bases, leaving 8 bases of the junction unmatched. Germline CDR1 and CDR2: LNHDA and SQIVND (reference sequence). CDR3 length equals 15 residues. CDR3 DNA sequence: TGTGCCAGTAGCACAGACAGGGGAAGGAATCAGCCCCAGCATTTT. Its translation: CASSTDRGRNQPQHF.

In nucleotides, the CDR3 is TGTGCCAGCAGGGGACTAGCACCCAATGAGCAGTTCTTC. Translating gives CASRGLAPNEQFF. The chain couples TRBV6-5 to TRBJ2-1; 9 nucleotides agree with TRBD2. Germline loops: CDR1 MNHEY, CDR2 SVGAGI. There are 13 residues in the CDR3. V dropped 6 bases and J dropped 6; count of bases not matched to a gene: 3.

As DNA, the CDR3 is TGTGCCAGCACAACAGGACACGAGGGGGATCAGCCCCAGCATTTT. Residues: CASTTGHEGDQPQHF. This rearrangement joins TRBV2 to TRBJ1-5; D might be TRBD1 (6 bases). The germline V and J ends were trimmed by 7 bases and 5 bases, with 18 bases remaining between them. CDR1 is SNHLY and CDR2 is FYNNEI in the germline V gene. The CDR3 extends over 15 amino acids.

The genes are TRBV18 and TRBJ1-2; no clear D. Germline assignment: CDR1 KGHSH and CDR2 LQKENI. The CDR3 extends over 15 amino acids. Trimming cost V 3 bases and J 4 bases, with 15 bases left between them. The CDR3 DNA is TGTGCCAGCTCACCTACCGGAGGGAGCCCCTATGGCTACACCTTC. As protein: CASSPTGGSPYGYTF.

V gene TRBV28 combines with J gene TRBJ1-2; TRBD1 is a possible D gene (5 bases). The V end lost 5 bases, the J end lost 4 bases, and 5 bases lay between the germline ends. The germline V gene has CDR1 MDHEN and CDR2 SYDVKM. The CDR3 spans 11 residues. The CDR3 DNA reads TGTGCCAGCAGTGACAGCTATGGCTACACCTTC. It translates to CASSDSYGYTF.

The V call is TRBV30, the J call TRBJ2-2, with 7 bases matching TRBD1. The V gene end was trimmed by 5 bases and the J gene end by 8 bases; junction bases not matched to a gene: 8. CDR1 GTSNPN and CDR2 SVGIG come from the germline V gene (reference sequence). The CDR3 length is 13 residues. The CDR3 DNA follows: TGTGCCTGGCGGAGGACAGGACCAGGGGAGCTGTTTTTT. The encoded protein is CAWRRTGPGELFF.

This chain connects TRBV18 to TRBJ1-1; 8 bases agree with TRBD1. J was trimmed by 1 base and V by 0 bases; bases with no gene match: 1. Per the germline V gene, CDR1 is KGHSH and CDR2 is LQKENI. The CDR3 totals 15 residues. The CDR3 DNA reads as TGTGCCAGCTCACCACCGGGGACAGGGAACACTGAAGCTTTCTTT. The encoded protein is CASSPPGTGNTEAFF.

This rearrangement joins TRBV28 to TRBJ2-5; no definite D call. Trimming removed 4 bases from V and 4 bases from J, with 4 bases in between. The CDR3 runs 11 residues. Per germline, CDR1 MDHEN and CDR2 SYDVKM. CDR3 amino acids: CASSSLETQYF. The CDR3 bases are TGTGCCAGCAGTTCATTAGAGACCCAGTACTTC.

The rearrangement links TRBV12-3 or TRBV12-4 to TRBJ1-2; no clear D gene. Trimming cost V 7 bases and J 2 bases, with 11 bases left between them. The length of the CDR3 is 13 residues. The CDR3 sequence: CASTRPKNYGYTF. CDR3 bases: TGTGCCAGCACTAGACCAAAGAACTATGGCTACACCTTC.